Presented here are 22 T cell receptor beta chains from one specimen sequenced in a study of T cell repertoires in ileal Crohn's disease (dated by TCRdb to 2018 to 2020). Library preparation used the immunoSEQ multiplex PCR assay. Imported from immuneACCESS, the table was reduced by TCRdb to in-frame sequences with V and J called. These copies leave out some clones; in studies compared against another copy, an unresolved V gene accounts for under half, and the cause of the remainder is not known. For this sample the table gives roughly 4,000 clones, of which 76% were detected only once. About 17% of the sample is in the top ten clones. Sequencing was done on a sample of ileal tissue. Every receptor here comes from an adult with Crohn's disease.

The chain couples TRBV30 to TRBJ1-1; 9 bases agree with TRBD1. With V trimmed by 3 bases and J by 8 bases, 4 bases remained unmatched. Germline CDR1 reads GTSNPN; CDR2 reads SVGIG (reference sequence). The CDR3 is 12 amino acids. The CDR3 DNA follows: TGTGCCTGGAGCCGGGACAGGGAAGAAGCTTTCTTT. Protein: CAWSRDREEAFF.

The rearrangement links TRBV6-5 to TRBJ2-6, with 7 bases aligning to TRBD1. The CDR3 has 15 residues. From germline, CDR1 is MNHEY and CDR2 SVGAGI. V lost 3 bases to trimming and J lost 4 bases; unmatched junction nucleotides: 3. The CDR3 DNA reads as TGTGCCAGCAGTTATACAGGGGCCGGGGCCAACGTCCTGACTTTC. This encodes CASSYTGAGANVLTF.

This clone was found a few times. The chain couples TRBV10-3 to TRBJ2-7, with D perhaps matching TRBD1 (5 bases). The germline gives CDR1 ENHRY, CDR2 SYGVKD. The CDR3 spans 12 residues. Trimming stripped 4 bases from V and 5 bases from J, with 9 bases between. The CDR3 coding sequence is TGTGCCATCAGTGGAGACAGCAACGAGCAGTACTTC. Its translation is CAISGDSNEQYF.

In this sample, this clone turned up a few times. V gene TRBV23-1 combines with J gene TRBJ2-1; 13 bases are shared with TRBD2. TRBV23-1 is given ORF status, its function remaining uncertain. The CDR3 is 20 residues long. The junction had 16 bases not matched to a gene; V was cut back by 4 bases and J by 4 bases. CDR3 protein: CASSLLWTSGRLPKYNEQFF. The CDR3 coding sequence is TGCGCCAGCAGTCTACTCTGGACTAGCGGGAGACTCCCGAAATACAATGAGCAGTTCTTC.

This clone showed up just a few times. The chain uses TRBV28 and TRBJ1-1; no reliable D call. The CDR3 is made up of 14 amino acids. Per germline, CDR1 MDHEN and CDR2 SYDVKM. V was cut by 10 bases and J by 0 bases, with 15 bases left in between. CDR3 amino acids: CATHNGDLNTEAFF. The CDR3 DNA reads as TGTGCCACCCATAACGGGGATCTGAACACTGAAGCTTTCTTT.

The gene calls are TRBV18 and TRBJ2-2; TRBD1 is a possible D gene (6 bases). Trimming removed 3 bases from V and 5 bases from J, with 16 bases in between. Germline V lookup: CDR1 KGHSH, CDR2 LQKENI. The CDR3 extends over 16 amino acids. CDR3 in DNA: TGTGCCAGCTCACCCTCGCCAGGGGATAGTACCGGGGAGCTGTTTTTT. Amino acids: CASSPSPGDSTGELFF.

The V call is TRBV5-1, the J call TRBJ1-2, with a possible D match to TRBD1 (6 bases). CDR3 size: 14 residues. Trimming took off 2 bases at V and 5 bases at J, with 13 bases between the two ends. Per the germline V gene, CDR1 is SGHRS and CDR2 is YFSETQ. Here the CDR3 reads CASSLGQGNYGYTF. The CDR3 DNA reads TGCGCCAGCAGCTTAGGGCAGGGGAATTATGGCTACACCTTC.

The V and J genes are TRBV11-1 and TRBJ2-7; 7 bases match TRBD2. With V trimmed by 1 base and J by 4 bases, 7 bases remained unmatched. The CDR3 spans 15 residues. Germline-derived CDR1 and CDR2 are SGHAT and FQDESV (reference sequence). The CDR3: CASSLVSGGGYEQYF. CDR3 DNA: TGTGCCAGCAGCTTAGTCTCGGGAGGCGGTTACGAGCAGTACTTC.

The count of this clone is one. The chain recombines TRBV6-6 with TRBJ1-6, with D uncertain. Trimming stripped 4 bases from V and 6 bases from J, with 13 bases between. This CDR3 has 15 residues. The germline CDR1 and CDR2 sequences are MNHNY and SVGAGI (reference sequence). CDR3 bases: TGTGCCAGCAGTTTTGAGGGTGCAGGTAATTCACCCCTCCACTTT. It is translated as CASSFEGAGNSPLHF.

The rearrangement uses TRBV2 and TRBJ1-5; possible D gene TRBD1, 6 bases. V lost 5 bases, J lost 3 bases, and 20 bases lay in between. Germline CDR1 SNHLY, CDR2 FYNNEI. This CDR3 is 17 amino acids long. The CDR3 sequence is CASSPPQGRVDNQPQHF. CDR3 coding DNA: TGTGCCAGCAGTCCTCCTCAGGGGCGAGTTGACAATCAGCCCCAGCATTTT.

The table lists this clone with a count of one. This rearrangement joins TRBV7-2 to TRBJ2-5; TRBD1 aligns across 9 bases. Germline V lookup: CDR1 SGHTA, CDR2 FQGNSA. V was clipped by 4 bases and J by 5 bases; unmatched bases: 5. The CDR3 runs 14 residues. The CDR3 region is CASSSRTGDETQYF. The DNA of the CDR3 is TGTGCCAGCAGCTCCCGGACAGGGGATGAGACCCAGTACTTC. Complete variable domain (other parts from reference TRBV7-2 and TRBJ2-5): GAGVSQSPSNKVTEKGKDVELRCDPISGHTALYWYRQSLGQGLEFLIYFQGNSAPDKSGLPSDRFSAERTGGSVSTLTIQRTQQEDSAVYLCASSSRTGDETQYFGPGTRLLVL.

The chain is built from TRBV6-1 and TRBJ2-5; maybe TRBD1 (6 bases). The DNA end lines up better with TRBJ2-7; the J call may be wrong. Germline-derived CDR1 and CDR2 are MNHNS and SASEGT. The CDR3 extends over 13 amino acids. CDR3 coding DNA: TGTGCCAGCGACTCGGACAGCTCCTACGAGCAGTACTTC. Encoded protein: CASDSDSSYEQYF.

V usage is TRBV11-3 and J usage is TRBJ1-1, with TRBD1 as a possible D gene (5 bases). This CDR3 is 14 amino acids long. CDR1 is SGHNT, CDR2 YENEEA, per germline. V shed 6 bases and J shed 0 bases, with 11 bases lying between them. CDR3: CASSLDSMNTEAFF. The CDR3, as DNA: TGTGCCAGCAGTCTCGACAGCATGAACACTGAAGCTTTCTTT.

The rearrangement links TRBV27 to TRBJ2-7; the D gene is possibly TRBD2 (6 bases). There are 15 residues in the CDR3. Per germline, CDR1 MNHEY and CDR2 SMNVEV (reference sequence). Trimming took off 5 bases at V and 3 bases at J, with 17 bases between the two ends. The CDR3 is CASSMRDFQYYEQYF. The DNA for the CDR3 is TGTGCCAGCAGTATGCGGGACTTTCAGTACTACGAGCAGTACTTC.

The V and J genes are TRBV4-1 and TRBJ2-3; 10 bases map to TRBD2. The CDR3 consists of 16 residues. V was clipped by 0 bases and J by 5 bases; unmatched bases: 5. The germline gives CDR1 MGHRA, CDR2 YSYEKL. The CDR3 spells CASSQEAGGPGDTQYF. CDR3 DNA sequence: TGCGCCAGCAGCCAAGAAGCGGGGGGGCCGGGAGATACGCAGTATTTT.

This clone showed up just a few times. This chain uses TRBV5-6 with TRBJ1-1; TRBD1 might be the D (6 bases). Germline V gene data show CDR1 as SGHDT and CDR2 as YYEEEE. The CDR3 loop spans 15 amino acids. V was shortened by 3 bases and J by 2 bases, with 14 bases between the two germline ends. DNA of the CDR3: TGTGCCAGCAGCTGGGCGGGGGCAGCAAACACTGAAGCTTTCTTT. Protein: CASSWAGAANTEAFF. The variable domain in full, completed from reference TRBV5-6 and TRBJ1-1, reads DAGVTQSPTHLIKTRGQQVTLRCSPKSGHDTVSWYQQALGQGPQFIFQYYEEEERQRGNFPDRFSGHQFPNYSSELNVNALLLGDSALYLCASSWAGAANTEAFFGQGTRLTVV.

This clone appeared a few times. V gene TRBV2 combines with J gene TRBJ2-5; 8 nucleotides agree with TRBD1. V trimming: 4 bases; J trimming: 6 bases; junction bases outside the gene matches: 7. The length of the CDR3 is 14 residues. Germline V gene lookup returns CDR1 SNHLY and CDR2 FYNNEI. CDR3 nucleotides: TGTGCCAGCAGTGGCCCAGGGGGCTTGAAGACCCAGTACTTC. Encoded protein: CASSGPGGLKTQYF. Full variable domain (missing parts from reference TRBV2 and TRBJ2-5): EPEVTQTPSHQVTQMGQEVILRCVPISNHLYFYWYRQILGQKVEFLVSFYNNEISEKSEIFDDQFSVERPDGSNFTLKIRSTKLEDSAMYFCASSGPGGLKTQYFGPGTRLLVL.

This clone was seen just once. V and J are TRBV27 and TRBJ1-5; D not resolved. Trimming left V 6 bases short and J 2 bases short, with 11 bases between. This CDR3 spans 14 amino acids. Looked up from germline, CDR1 is MNHEY and CDR2 is SMNVEV (reference sequence). CDR3 sequence reads: CASRNRSGNQPQHF. The CDR3 DNA follows: TGTGCCAGCAGAAACCGATCGGGCAATCAGCCCCAGCATTTT.

The gene calls are TRBV6-6 and TRBJ2-7; 8 nucleotides align to TRBD2. V was clipped by 0 bases and J by 4 bases; unmatched bases: 8. The CDR3 has 16 residues. Germline lookup yields CDR1 MNHNY and CDR2 SVGAGI (reference sequence). Here the CDR3 reads CASSYSRQREKYEQYF. CDR3 sequence (DNA): TGTGCCAGCAGTTACTCGAGGCAGCGGGAGAAGTACGAGCAGTACTTC.

The gene calls are TRBV2 and TRBJ2-7, with 8 bases that match TRBD2. The V gene's germline CDR1 is SNHLY and CDR2 FYNNEI. The trim removed 4 bases at V and 4 bases at J, leaving 3 bases unmatched. The CDR3 covers 13 residues. The DNA of the CDR3 is TGTGCCAGCAGTGGTACTAGCGGATACGAGCAGTACTTC. Its protein product is CASSGTSGYEQYF.

The chain links TRBV19 to TRBJ2-3; 9 bases map to TRBD1. The trim removed 3 bases at V and 5 bases at J, leaving 9 bases unmatched. This CDR3 region has 16 residues. Germline-derived CDR1 and CDR2 are LNHDA and SQIVND (reference sequence). The CDR3 nucleotides read TGTGCCAGTAGTATTTATACAGGGGGCGACGGAGATACGCAGTATTTT. This codes for CASSIYTGGDGDTQYF.

The CDR3 spells CASSFGPAPYEQYF. Written as DNA, the CDR3 is TGTGCCAGCAGCTTTGGGCCGGCCCCTTACGAGCAGTACTTC. The V gene is TRBV5-4, the J gene TRBJ2-7; no reliable D call. CDR1 and CDR2 (germline): SGHNT, YYREEE (reference sequence). The CDR3 runs 14 residues. The V gene lost 2 bases and the J gene lost 4 bases, with 13 bases spanning the gap.